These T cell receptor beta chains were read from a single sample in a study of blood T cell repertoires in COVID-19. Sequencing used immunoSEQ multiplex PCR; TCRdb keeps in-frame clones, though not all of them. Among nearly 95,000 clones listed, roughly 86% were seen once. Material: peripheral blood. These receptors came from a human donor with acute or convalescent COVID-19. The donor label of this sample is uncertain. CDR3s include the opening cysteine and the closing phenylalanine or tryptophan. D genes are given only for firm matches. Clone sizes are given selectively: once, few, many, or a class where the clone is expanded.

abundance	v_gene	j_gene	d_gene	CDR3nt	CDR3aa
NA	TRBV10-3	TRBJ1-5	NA	TGTGCCATCAGTGGGGCCGATCAGCCCCAGCATTTT	CAISGADQPQHF
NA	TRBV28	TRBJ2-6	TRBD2	TGTGCCAGTCAGGGACTATCTCGCTCTGGGGCCAACGTCCTGACTTTC	CASQGLSRSGANVLTF
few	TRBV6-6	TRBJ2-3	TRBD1	TGTGCCAGCGGGACAGGGTTGGATACGCAGTATTTT	CASGTGLDTQYF
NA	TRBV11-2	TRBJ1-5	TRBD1	TGTGCCAGCAGCTTATCGACAGGGAGTCAGCCCCAGCATTTT	CASSLSTGSQPQHF
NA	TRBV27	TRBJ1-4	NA	TGTGCCAGCAGTCAACCTACGACGGGGAAAAGGGAAAAACTGTTTTTT	CASSQPTTGKREKLFF
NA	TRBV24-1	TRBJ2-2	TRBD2	TGTGCCACCAGTGATTCGCGGAGCGGGGGGGCCGGCGGGGAGCTGTTTTTT	CATSDSRSGGAGGELFF
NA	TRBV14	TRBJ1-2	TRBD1	TGTGCCAGCAGCCTACGACAAACAGGGGCCTTGGGCTACACCTTC	CASSLRQTGALGYTF
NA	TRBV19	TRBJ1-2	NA	TGTGCCACCTCGTCCCAGGGGCCCTATGGCTACACCTTC	CATSSQGPYGYTF
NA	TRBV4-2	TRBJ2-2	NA	TGTGCCAGCAGCCTGTCGGGCGGGGAGCTGTTTTTT	CASSLSGGELFF
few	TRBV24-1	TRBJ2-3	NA	TGTGCCACCAGTGATTTGAAGGGGATTAGCACAGATACGCAGTATTTT	CATSDLKGISTDTQYF
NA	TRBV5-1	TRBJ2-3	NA	TGCGCCAGCAGCTTGGTCAGGACAGATACGCAGTATTTT	CASSLVRTDTQYF
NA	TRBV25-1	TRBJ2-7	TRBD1	TGTGCCAGCAGTGAATTTCGCGGACAGGGCGCCGAGCAGTACTTC	CASSEFRGQGAEQYF
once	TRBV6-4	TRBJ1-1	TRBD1	TGTGCCAGCAGAGACCAAATTTATCCCGGGACAGGGGGCATCGGCACTGAAGCTTTCTTT	CASRDQIYPGTGGIGTEAFF
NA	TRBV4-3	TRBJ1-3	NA	TGCGCCAGCAGCCAGGCGGCCTACGTCTCTGGAAACACCATATATTTT	CASSQAAYVSGNTIYF
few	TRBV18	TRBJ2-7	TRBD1	TGTGCCAGCTCACTATACCAGGGGGCCGACCTCTACGAGCAGTACTTC	CASSLYQGADLYEQYF
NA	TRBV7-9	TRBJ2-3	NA	TGTGCCAGCAGCGAGGGATCGGATACGCAGTATTTT	CASSEGSDTQYF
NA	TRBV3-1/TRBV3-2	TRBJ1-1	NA	TGTGCCAGCAGTTATTACGGTGGTAGCACTGAAGCTTTCTTT	CASSYYGGSTEAFF
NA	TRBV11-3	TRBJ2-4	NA	TGTGCCAGCAGCTTAAGTGCGGGGTCAGTTTACATTCAGTACTTC	CASSLSAGSVYIQYF
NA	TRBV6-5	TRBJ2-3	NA	TGTGCCAGCAGTTACGGTCGTCAGGGGATAGATACGCAGTATTTT	CASSYGRQGIDTQYF
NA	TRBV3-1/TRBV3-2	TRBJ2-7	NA	TGTGCCAGCAGCCAAGGTGTGACAGCCAGCTCCTACGAGCAGTACTTC	CASSQGVTASSYEQYF
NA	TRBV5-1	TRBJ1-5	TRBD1	TGCGCCAGCAGCCCAGGGGACAGGGGGCGTTATCAGCCCCAGCATTTT	CASSPGDRGRYQPQHF
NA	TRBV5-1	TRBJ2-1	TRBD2	TGCGCCAGCAGCCTGACTAGCGGAAGCTCCTACAATGAGCAGTTCTTC	CASSLTSGSSYNEQFF
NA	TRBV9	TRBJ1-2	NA	TGTGCCAGCAGCGTAGATGGGGGGGCGCAGGGCTACACCTTC	CASSVDGGAQGYTF
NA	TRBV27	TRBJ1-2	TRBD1	TGTGCCAGCAGTTCGGGACAGGGGTTGGGTGGCTACACCTTC	CASSSGQGLGGYTF
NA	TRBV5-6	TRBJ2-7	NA	TGTGCCAGCAGCCCGACTACTCCCTACGAGCAGTACTTC	CASSPTTPYEQYF
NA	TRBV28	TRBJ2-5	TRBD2	TGTGCCAGCAGGCCGCCGGGACTAGCGAACCAAGAGACCCAGTACTTC	CASRPPGLANQETQYF
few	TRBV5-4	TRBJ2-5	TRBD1	TGTGCCAGCAGCTGGGGGACAGGGCCAGAGACCCAGTACTTC	CASSWGTGPETQYF
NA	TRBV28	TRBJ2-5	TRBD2	TGTGCCAGCAGTCCAGGACTAGCGGCCGTAGTGCTTAAATACTTC	CASSPGLAAVVLKYF
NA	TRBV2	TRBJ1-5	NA	TGTGCCAGCACGGGGGGCAGGAGTCAGCCCCAGCATTTT	CASTGGRSQPQHF
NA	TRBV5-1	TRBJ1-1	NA	TGCGCCAGCAGCTTGGACATAGCCACTGAAGCTTTCTTT	CASSLDIATEAFF
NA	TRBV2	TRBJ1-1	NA	TGTGCCAGCAGTGGGGGCCCAGGGGTTACGAACACTGAAGCTTTCTTT	CASSGGPGVTNTEAFF
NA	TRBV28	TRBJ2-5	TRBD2	TGTGCCAGCACCCCGGGGGGGGCGAAGGAGACCCAGTACTTC	CASTPGGAKETQYF
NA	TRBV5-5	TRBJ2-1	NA	TGTGCCAGCAGCCTCGCGTATAATGAGCAGTTCTTC	CASSLAYNEQFF
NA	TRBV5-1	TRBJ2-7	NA	TGCGCCAGCAGCTTGGCCGGGACTTCTTCCTACGAGCAGTACTTC	CASSLAGTSSYEQYF
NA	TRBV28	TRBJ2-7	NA	TGTGCCAGCAGTTTAGGTTTGGCGGGGACCTACGAGCAGTACTTC	CASSLGLAGTYEQYF
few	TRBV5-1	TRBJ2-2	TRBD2	TGCGCCAGCAGCCTGACTAGCGGGGCCAACACCGGGGAGCTGTTTTTT	CASSLTSGANTGELFF
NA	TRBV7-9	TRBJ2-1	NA	TGTGCCAGCAGCTTCACACAACAGAGCTCCTACAATGAGCAGTTCTTC	CASSFTQQSSYNEQFF
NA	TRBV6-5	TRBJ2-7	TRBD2	TGTGCCAGCAGGCGGGAGAGGGCGAGCTCCTACGAGCAGTACTTC	CASRRERASSYEQYF
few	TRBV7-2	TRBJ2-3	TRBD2	TGTGCCAGCAGCTTAGCGGCGGGGGGGCGGCCAGATACGCAGTATTTT	CASSLAAGGRPDTQYF
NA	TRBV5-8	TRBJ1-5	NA	TGTGCCAGCAGCTTGGAGAATCCCACTTATAGCAATCAGCCCCAGCATTTT	CASSLENPTYSNQPQHF
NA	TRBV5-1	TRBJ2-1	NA	TGCGCCAGCAGCTTGGTAGGACTACGATTGGATGAGCAGTTCTTC	CASSLVGLRLDEQFF
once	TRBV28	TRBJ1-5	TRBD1	TGTGCCAGCAGGGGACAGGTCCAGCCCCAGCATTTT	CASRGQVQPQHF
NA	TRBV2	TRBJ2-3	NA	TGTGCCAGCAGCCCCAGGGACTTAGCAGATACGCAGTATTTT	CASSPRDLADTQYF
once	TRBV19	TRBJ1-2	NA	TGTGCCAGTAGTATGATCAGGGAACAAATATCAGGAGGCTACACCTTC	CASSMIREQISGGYTF
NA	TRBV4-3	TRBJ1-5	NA	TGCGCCAGCAGCCAAGTTTTCCAGGGCGACCAGCCCCAGCATTTT	CASSQVFQGDQPQHF
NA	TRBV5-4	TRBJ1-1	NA	TGTGCCAGCAGTACCCCGGGCAGGGTTGAAGCTTTCTTT	CASSTPGRVEAFF
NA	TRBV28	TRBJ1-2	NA	TGTGCCAGCAGTTTTCTCGCGGGGAAGGCCTATGGCTACACCTTC	CASSFLAGKAYGYTF